This passage covers 14 T cell receptor beta chains from one sample sequenced in a study of blood T cell repertoires in COVID-19. Sequencing was performed with immunoSEQ multiplex PCR; in TCRdb, only in-frame clones are kept and a portion is missing. The table shows some 120,000 clones, with more than 70% occurring only once. Sequencing was performed on peripheral blood. The origin of the receptors is a man older than 75 with active or convalescent COVID-19.

J is TRBJ2-3 and V is TRBV7-9; D is ambiguous. Germline V gives CDR1 SEHNR, CDR2 FQNEAQ (reference sequence). The CDR3 contains 12 residues. V was shortened by 5 bases and J by 3 bases, with 6 bases between the two germline ends. In DNA, the CDR3 is TGTGCCAGCAGCCAACTGACAGATACGCAGTATTTT. It yields the protein CASSQLTDTQYF. Supplemented by reference TRBV7-9 and TRBJ2-3, the full variable domain reads DTGVSQNPRHKITKRGQNVTFRCDPISEHNRLYWYRQTLGQGPEFLTYFQNEAQLEKSRLLSDRFSAERPKGSFSTLEIQRTEQGDSAMYLCASSQLTDTQYFGPGTRLTVL.

The chain recombines TRBV5-5 with TRBJ2-7; maybe TRBD2 (6 bases). This CDR3 comprises 12 residues. The ends were cut back, 3 bases at V and 7 bases at J, with 11 bases in the middle. Germline lookup yields CDR1 SGHKS and CDR2 YYEKEE (reference sequence). Here the CDR3 reads CASSSGTQEQYF. The CDR3 coding sequence is TGTGCCAGCAGCTCGGGGACTCAAGAGCAGTACTTC.

The rearrangement uses TRBV29-1 and TRBJ2-5; 12 nucleotides match TRBD2. Per the germline V gene, CDR1 is SQVTM and CDR2 is ANQGSEA. The CDR3 length is 14 residues. The junction had 6 bases not matched to a gene; V was cut back by 6 bases and J by 4 bases. The CDR3 region is CSVGLAGGPETQYF. CDR3 sequence (DNA): TGCAGCGTCGGTCTAGCGGGGGGGCCAGAGACCCAGTACTTC.

This clone came up a few times. The V call is TRBV19, the J call TRBJ1-2; no clear D. V lost 1 base and J lost 2, with 14 bases in between. The germline gives CDR1 LNHDA, CDR2 SQIVND (reference sequence). The CDR3 covers 16 residues. This CDR3 reads CASSIVRASANYGYTF. The CDR3 DNA reads TGTGCCAGTAGTATAGTGAGGGCGTCAGCCAACTATGGCTACACCTTC.

J is TRBJ1-4 and V is TRBV2, with 11 bases lining up with TRBD1. This CDR3 is 15 amino acids long. V dropped 6 bases and J dropped 7; count of bases not matched to a gene: 7. Germline CDR1 and CDR2: SNHLY and FYNNEI. In nucleotides, the CDR3 is TGTGCCAGCAGGCCCGGACAGGGGGCAGTTGAAAAACTGTTTTTT. Its translation: CASRPGQGAVEKLFF.

This chain connects TRBV7-8 to TRBJ1-5; D is uncertain. Trimming shortened V by 0 bases and J by 4 bases, and 4 bases separated the two germline ends. Germline CDR1 and CDR2: SGHVS and FQNEAQ. The CDR3 covers 13 residues. The CDR3 bases are TGTGCCAGCAGCTTAGCCCAAAATCAGCCCCAGCATTTT. It is translated as CASSLAQNQPQHF.

The chain joins TRBV5-1 to TRBJ1-4; 11 nucleotides match TRBD1. From germline, CDR1 is SGHRS and CDR2 YFSETQ. The ends lost 3 bases at V and 4 bases at J; junction bases unmatched: 8. The CDR3 covers 17 residues. The CDR3 protein is CASSSSRDRGNNEKLFF. The CDR3 nucleotides read TGCGCCAGCAGCTCCTCACGGGACAGGGGGAATAATGAAAAACTGTTTTTT.

This chain uses TRBV2 with TRBJ1-5, with TRBD1 as a possible D gene (5 bases). The CDR3 has 14 amino acids. Germline lookup yields CDR1 SNHLY and CDR2 FYNNEI. V shed 5 bases and J shed 2 bases, with 10 bases lying between them. CDR3 DNA: TGTGCCAGCAGTAGGGGTGAGGGCAATCAGCCCCAGCATTTT. As protein: CASSRGEGNQPQHF.

The V and J genes are TRBV19 and TRBJ1-2; the match to TRBD1 covers 10 bases. The V gene end was trimmed by 8 bases and the J gene end by 6 bases; junction bases not matched to a gene: 3. Germline CDR1 and CDR2: LNHDA and SQIVND (reference sequence). The CDR3 covers 12 residues. CDR3 sequence reads: CASRQGANGYTF. For the CDR3, the DNA is TGTGCCAGTCGACAGGGGGCAAATGGCTACACCTTC.

This chain uses TRBV9 with TRBJ1-2; the D gene is possibly TRBD1 (5 bases). The germline gives CDR1 SGDLS, CDR2 YYNGEE. V shed 5 bases and J shed 6 bases, with 17 bases lying between them. This CDR3 is 14 amino acids long. CDR3 sequence (DNA): TGTGCCAGCAGTTGGACCGAGTTAGGGGATGGCTACACCTTC. Translated, it gives CASSWTELGDGYTF.

The chain uses TRBV9 and TRBJ1-5, with unresolved D. CDR3 length: 18 amino acids. Germline V gene data show CDR1 as SGDLS and CDR2 as YYNGEE. V was shortened by 3 bases and J by 2 bases, with 21 bases between the two germline ends. The CDR3: CASSGERGDLCGNQPQHF. CDR3 in DNA: TGTGCCAGCAGCGGGGAGAGAGGCGACCTTTGCGGCAATCAGCCCCAGCATTTT.

The CDR3 sequence: CASSLRTGVVDTQYF. In nucleotides, the CDR3 is TGTGCCAGCAGCCTACGGACAGGGGTAGTAGATACGCAGTATTTT. This chain uses TRBV7-9 with TRBJ2-3, with 9 bases lining up with TRBD1. The V and J ends lost 5 bases and 5 bases, in that order; junction bases with no gene match: 8. Germline V gives CDR1 SEHNR, CDR2 FQNEAQ (reference sequence). This CDR3 is 15 amino acids long.

The CDR3 loop is CASSPGKPSTDTQYF. The CDR3, as DNA: TGTGCCAGCAGCCCGGGAAAGCCGAGCACAGATACGCAGTATTTT. This chain connects TRBV7-2 to TRBJ2-3; the D gene is possibly TRBD2 (5 bases). Between the trimmed V and J ends, which lost 5 bases and 0 bases, there was a span of 12 bases. Germline V gives CDR1 SGHTA, CDR2 FQGNSA. The CDR3 totals 15 residues. Together with reference TRBV7-2 and TRBJ2-3, the CDR3 gives the full variable domain: GAGVSQSPSNKVTEKGKDVELRCDPISGHTALYWYRQSLGQGLEFLIYFQGNSAPDKSGLPSDRFSAERTGGSVSTLTIQRTQQEDSAVYLCASSPGKPSTDTQYFGPGTRLTVL.

Points on this clone: The same CDR3 is also encoded by other DNA sequences in this sample. The chain recombines TRBV9 with TRBJ2-2; TRBD2 aligns across 7 bases. Germline CDR1 is SGDLS and CDR2 is YYNGEE. Unmatched junction bases numbered 2, after V lost 0 bases and J lost 0 bases. This CDR3 spans 16 amino acids. CDR3 amino acids: CASSVAGGTNTGELFF. For the CDR3, the DNA is TGTGCCAGCAGCGTAGCCGGGGGGACGAACACCGGGGAGCTGTTTTTT. Complete variable domain (other parts from reference TRBV9 and TRBJ2-2): DSGVTQTPKHLITATGQRVTLRCSPRSGDLSVYWYQQSLDQGLQFLIQYYNGEERAKGNILERFSAQQFPDLHSELNLSSLELGDSALYFCASSVAGGTNTGELFFGEGSRLTVL.